This T cell receptor (beta chain) was found in a study of cytomegalovirus exposure and HLA in healthy donors. This clone was counted between two and nine times. The germline V gene has CDR1 SGHRS and CDR2 YFSETQ. This CDR3 is built from 14 residues. The V end was cut by 3 bases, the J end by 5 bases, with 14 bases between. TCRdb keeps only in-frame clones here, not all; method: immunoSEQ multiplex PCR. The sample lists 150,000 to 170,000 clones, approximately 86% seen once, with 20% to 25% in the top ten. The receptor's source is a man between 18 and 35 years old in good health and CMV-seropositive. The sample taken for sequencing was PBMCs. This chain joins TRBV5-1 and TRBJ1-1; D remains unclear. The chain's CDR3 is CASSSGQERTEAFF. The CDR3 DNA reads TGCGCCAGCAGCTCCGGTCAGGAAAGAACTGAAGCTTTCTTT. The variable domain in full, with the rest retrieved from reference TRBV5-1 and TRBJ1-1, is KAGVTQTPRYLIKTRGQQVTLSCSPISGHRSVSWYQQTPGQGLQFLFEYFSETQRNKGNFPGRFSGRQFSNSRSEMNVSTLELGDSALYLCASSSGQERTEAFFGQGTRLTVV.